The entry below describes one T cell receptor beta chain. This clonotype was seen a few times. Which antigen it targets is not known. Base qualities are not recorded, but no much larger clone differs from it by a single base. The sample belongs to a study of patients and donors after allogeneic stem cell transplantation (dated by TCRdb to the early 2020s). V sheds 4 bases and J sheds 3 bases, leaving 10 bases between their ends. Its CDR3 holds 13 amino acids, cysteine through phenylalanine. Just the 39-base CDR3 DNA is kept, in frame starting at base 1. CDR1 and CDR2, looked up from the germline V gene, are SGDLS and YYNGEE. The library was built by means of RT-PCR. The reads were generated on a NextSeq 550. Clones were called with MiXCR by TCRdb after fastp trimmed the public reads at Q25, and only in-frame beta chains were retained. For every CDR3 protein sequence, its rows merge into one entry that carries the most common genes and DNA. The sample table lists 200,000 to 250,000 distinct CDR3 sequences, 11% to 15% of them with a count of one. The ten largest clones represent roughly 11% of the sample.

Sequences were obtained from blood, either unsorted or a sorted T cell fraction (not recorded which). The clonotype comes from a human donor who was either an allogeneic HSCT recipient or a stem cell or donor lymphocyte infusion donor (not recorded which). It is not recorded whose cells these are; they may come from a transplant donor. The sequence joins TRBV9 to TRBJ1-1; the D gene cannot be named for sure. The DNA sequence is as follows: TGTGCCAGCAGCCAGAGGCTCGACACTGAAGCTTTCTTT. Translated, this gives CASSQRLDTEAFF.